This entry concerns a single T cell receptor beta chain. The data were obtained in a study of control samples from healthy donors and cancer patients. TCRdb's copy holds only in-frame clones and misses some; the assay was immunoSEQ multiplex PCR. The table lists 95,000 to 100,000 clones, around 89% of them singletons. CDR1 and CDR2 (germline): MNHNS, SASEGT. V shed 3 bases and J 5 bases; nucleotides not matched to a gene: 4. The CDR3 runs 15 residues. This chain connects TRBV6-1 to TRBJ1-6, with 7 bases lining up with TRBD1. The receptor was isolated from a man aged 25 to 40 in good health. Sequenced: blood. The CDR3 nucleotides are TGTGCCAGCAGTGACGGGACAGTGAATAATTCACCCCTCCACTTT. This codes for CASSDGTVNNSPLHF.